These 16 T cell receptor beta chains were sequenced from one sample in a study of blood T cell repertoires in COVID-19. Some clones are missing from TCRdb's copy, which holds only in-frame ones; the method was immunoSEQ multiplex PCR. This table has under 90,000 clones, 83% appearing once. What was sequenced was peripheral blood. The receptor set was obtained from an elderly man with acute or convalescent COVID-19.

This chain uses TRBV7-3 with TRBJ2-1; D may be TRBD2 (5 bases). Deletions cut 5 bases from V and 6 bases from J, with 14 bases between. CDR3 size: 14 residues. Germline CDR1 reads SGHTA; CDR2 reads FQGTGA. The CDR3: CASSVKRGSNEQFF. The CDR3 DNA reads TGTGCCAGCAGCGTCAAGCGAGGGAGCAATGAGCAGTTCTTC.

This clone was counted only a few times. The CDR3 protein is CSASQTGLADNEQFF. The CDR3 nucleotides read TGCAGTGCTAGTCAAACGGGACTAGCGGACAATGAGCAGTTCTTC. V gene TRBV20-1 combines with J gene TRBJ2-1; 11 bases agree with TRBD2. The germline V gene encodes CDR1 DFQATT and CDR2 SNEGSKA (reference sequence). Trimming removed 3 bases from V and 5 bases from J; junction bases left unmatched: 6. The CDR3 loop spans 15 amino acids.

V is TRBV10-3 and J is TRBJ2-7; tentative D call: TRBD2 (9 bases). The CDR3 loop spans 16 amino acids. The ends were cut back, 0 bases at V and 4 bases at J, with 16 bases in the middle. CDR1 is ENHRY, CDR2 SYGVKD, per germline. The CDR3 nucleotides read TGTGCCATCAGTGAGTCGTCTAGCGGGACAGGATACGAGCAGTACTTC. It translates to CAISESSSGTGYEQYF.

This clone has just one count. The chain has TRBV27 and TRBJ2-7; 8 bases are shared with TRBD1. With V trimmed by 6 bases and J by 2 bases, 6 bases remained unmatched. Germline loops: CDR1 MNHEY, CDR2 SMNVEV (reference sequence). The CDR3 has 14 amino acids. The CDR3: CASSYYRGAYEQYF. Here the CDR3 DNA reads TGTGCCAGCAGCTATTACAGGGGGGCCTACGAGCAGTACTTC.

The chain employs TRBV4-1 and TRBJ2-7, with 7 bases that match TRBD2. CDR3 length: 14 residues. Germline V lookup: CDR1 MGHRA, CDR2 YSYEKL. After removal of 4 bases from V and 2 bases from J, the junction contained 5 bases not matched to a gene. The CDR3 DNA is TGCGCCAGCAGCCGCATACGGGAGGCCTACGAGCAGTACTTC. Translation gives CASSRIREAYEQYF.

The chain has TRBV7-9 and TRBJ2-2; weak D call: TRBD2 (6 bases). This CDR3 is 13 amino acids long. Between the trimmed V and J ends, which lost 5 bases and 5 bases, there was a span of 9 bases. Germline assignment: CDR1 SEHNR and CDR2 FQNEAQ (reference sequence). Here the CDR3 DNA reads TGTGCCAGCAGCCCCAGCGGGACCGGGGAGCTGTTTTTT. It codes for CASSPSGTGELFF.

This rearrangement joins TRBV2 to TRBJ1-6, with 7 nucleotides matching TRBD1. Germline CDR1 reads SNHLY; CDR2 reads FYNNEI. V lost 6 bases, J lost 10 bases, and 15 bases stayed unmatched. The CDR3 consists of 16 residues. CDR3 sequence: CASRGNRQGAGSPLHF. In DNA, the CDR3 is TGTGCCAGCAGGGGGAACCGACAGGGCGCAGGGTCACCCCTCCACTTT.

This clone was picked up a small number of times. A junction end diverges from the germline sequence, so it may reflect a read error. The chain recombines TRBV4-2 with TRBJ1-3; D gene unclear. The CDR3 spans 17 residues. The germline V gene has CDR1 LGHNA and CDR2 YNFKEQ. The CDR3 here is CASSQESVLGSGNTIYF. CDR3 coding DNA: TGTGCCAGCAGTCAAGAGTCCGTTCTCGGGTCTGGAAACACCATATATTTT.

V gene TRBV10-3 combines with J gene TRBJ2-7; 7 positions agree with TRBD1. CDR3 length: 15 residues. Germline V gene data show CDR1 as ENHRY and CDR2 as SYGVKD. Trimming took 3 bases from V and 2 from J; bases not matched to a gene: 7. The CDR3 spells CAISDPGQSTYEQYF. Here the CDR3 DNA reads TGTGCCATCAGTGATCCGGGACAGAGTACCTACGAGCAGTACTTC.

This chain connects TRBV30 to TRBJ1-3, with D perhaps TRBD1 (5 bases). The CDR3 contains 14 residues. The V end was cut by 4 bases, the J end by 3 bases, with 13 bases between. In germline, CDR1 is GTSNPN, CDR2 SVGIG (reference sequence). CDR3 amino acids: CAWKKGPSGNTIYF. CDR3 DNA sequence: TGTGCCTGGAAAAAGGGGCCTAGTGGAAACACCATATATTTT.

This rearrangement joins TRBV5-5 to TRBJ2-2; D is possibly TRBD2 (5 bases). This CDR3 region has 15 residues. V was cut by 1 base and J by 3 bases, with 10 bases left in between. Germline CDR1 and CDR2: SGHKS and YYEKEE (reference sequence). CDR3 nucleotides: TGTGCCAGCAGCTTGAGGGAGTTCGACACCGGGGAGCTGTTTTTT. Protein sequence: CASSLREFDTGELFF.

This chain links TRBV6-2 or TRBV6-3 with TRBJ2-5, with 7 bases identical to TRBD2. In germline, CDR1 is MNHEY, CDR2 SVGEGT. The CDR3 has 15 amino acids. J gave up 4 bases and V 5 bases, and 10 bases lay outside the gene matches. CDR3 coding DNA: TGTGCCAGCAGTGTAACGACTAGCCCGGGAGAGACCCAGTACTTC. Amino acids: CASSVTTSPGETQYF.

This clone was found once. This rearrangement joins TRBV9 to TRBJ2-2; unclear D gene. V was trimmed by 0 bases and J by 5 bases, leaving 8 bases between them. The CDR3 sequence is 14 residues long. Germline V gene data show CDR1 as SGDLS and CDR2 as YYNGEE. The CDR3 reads CASSVVSATGELFF. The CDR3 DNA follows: TGTGCCAGCAGCGTAGTATCAGCGACCGGGGAGCTGTTTTTT.

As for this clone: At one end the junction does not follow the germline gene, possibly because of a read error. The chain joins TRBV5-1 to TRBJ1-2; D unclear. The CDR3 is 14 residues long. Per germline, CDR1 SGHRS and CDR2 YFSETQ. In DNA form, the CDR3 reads TGCGCCAGCAGTTTGGAAGTCCCTAGCTATGGCTACACCTTC. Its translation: CASSLEVPSYGYTF.

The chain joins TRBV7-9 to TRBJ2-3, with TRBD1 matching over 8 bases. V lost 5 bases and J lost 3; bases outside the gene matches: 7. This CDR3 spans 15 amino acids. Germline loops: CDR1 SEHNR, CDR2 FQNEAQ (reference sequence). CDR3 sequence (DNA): TGTGCCAGCAGCCCCGGGACAGGTAGAACAGATACGCAGTATTTT. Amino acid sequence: CASSPGTGRTDTQYF.

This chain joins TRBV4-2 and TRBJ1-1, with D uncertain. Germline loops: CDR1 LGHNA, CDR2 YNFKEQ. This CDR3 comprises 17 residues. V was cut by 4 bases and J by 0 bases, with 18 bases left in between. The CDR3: CASSPGGFGRMNTEAFF. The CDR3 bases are TGTGCCAGCAGCCCGGGAGGCTTCGGACGGATGAACACTGAAGCTTTCTTT.